This T cell receptor beta chain was sequenced in a study of T cell repertoires in cytomegalovirus infection (dated by TCRdb to about 2019). Regarding the study in general: Because public TCR beta signatures pointed to carriage of CMV infection together with the matching HLA type, the HLA type of each donor mattered for the analysis.

At least ten counts were recorded for this clonotype. The specificity of this receptor is unknown. No qualities accompany the bases; no much larger clone lies one base away. General conclusions and limits of the study: In both this cohort and an independent roughly 350-donor cohort, the cumulative frequency of public TCR beta family members distinguished carriers of CMV infection plus the relevant HLA type. The ex vivo response was dominated by HLA-C-restricted CMV-specific TCR beta clonotypes, which also provided the single most frequent clonotype in two of eight donors.

The CDR3 starts with the cysteine, ends with the phenylalanine, and has 16 residues. Solely the CDR3 DNA is kept, with 48 bases framed from the first base. V is clipped by 1 base and J by 2 bases, and the sequence between their germline boundaries is 12 bases long. For CDR1 and CDR2, the germline V gene lists SGHTA and FQGNSA. The sequencing machine was an Illumina HiSeq 1500. Through fastp at Q25 and MiXCR, TCRdb rebuilt clones from the public reads, retaining in-frame beta chains. A single entry per CDR3 protein holds the most common genes and DNA from its merged rows. In all, the sample holds about 260,000 distinct CDR3 sequences, and roughly an eighth of those were seen once. The top ten hold around 9.5% of the sample.

The sequence came from a human donor in good health (CMV status not recorded). Some clones in this sample may be carry-over from other donors' samples. Recombination joined TRBV7-2 with TRBJ1-5; the D gene remains uncertain. The specimen was PBMCs. The nucleotides are TGTGCCAGCAGCTTAGTTAGTGGTTTTGGCAATCAGCCCCAGCATTTT. It translates to CASSLVSGFGNQPQHF.